Presented here are 5 T cell receptor beta chains from one specimen sequenced in a study of blood T cell repertoires in COVID-19. Assay: immunoSEQ multiplex PCR; the TCRdb copy retains only in-frame clones and omits some. This sample has roughly 180,000 clones, with roughly 82% found just once. The sequencing sample was made of PBMCs or T cells enriched from blood (not recorded which). The receptor source for this set is a man aged 40-49 years who had recovered from COVID-19.

This clone has more than one count but fewer than ten. The chain recombines TRBV28 with TRBJ1-1, with D perhaps matching TRBD1 (6 bases). Trimming removed 6 bases at V and 5 bases at J, with 19 bases between. Germline-derived CDR1 and CDR2 are MDHEN and SYDVKM. The CDR3 contains 15 residues. CDR3 region: CASRLPGHLITEAFF. In DNA, the CDR3 is TGTGCCAGCAGATTACCGGGACACTTGATTACTGAAGCTTTCTTT. The full variable domain, its missing parts supplied by reference TRBV28 and TRBJ1-1, is DVKVTQSSRYLVKRTGEKVFLECVQDMDHENMFWYRQDPGLGLRLIYFSYDVKMKEKGDIPEGYSVSREKKERFSLILESASTNQTSMYLCASRLPGHLITEAFFGQGTRLTVV.

The rearrangement joins TRBV2 to TRBJ2-2, with 10 nucleotides matching TRBD1. Germline V CDR1 and CDR2: SNHLY, FYNNEI. The trim removed 7 bases at V and 5 bases at J, leaving 4 bases unmatched. The CDR3 consists of 14 residues. Here the CDR3 reads CASTDRGETGELFF. CDR3 in DNA: TGTGCCAGCACGGACAGGGGGGAAACCGGGGAGCTGTTTTTT.

The rearrangement joins TRBV5-1 to TRBJ2-3, with D perhaps matching TRBD2 (5 bases). V gave up 0 bases and J gave up 2 bases, with 10 bases separating them. Germline assignment: CDR1 SGHRS and CDR2 YFSETQ. The CDR3 spans 15 residues. The CDR3 here is CASSLEMGVTDTQYF. The CDR3 nucleotides are TGCGCCAGCAGCTTGGAAATGGGAGTCACAGATACGCAGTATTTT.

The gene calls are TRBV4-2 and TRBJ1-3; D is undetermined. From germline, CDR1 is LGHNA and CDR2 YNFKEQ. CDR3 length equals 13 residues. V lost 4 bases to trimming and J lost 0 bases, with 4 bases between them. CDR3 amino acids: CASSPNSGNTIYF. As DNA, the CDR3 is TGTGCCAGCAGCCCCAACTCTGGAAACACCATATATTTT.

The chain combines TRBV28 with TRBJ2-4; TRBD1 matches at 8 bases. V dropped 2 bases and J dropped 4; count of bases not matched to a gene: 22. Germline V CDR1 and CDR2: MDHEN, SYDVKM. This CDR3 has 21 residues. CDR3 sequence (DNA): TGTGCCAGCAGTTTAGACCTGGGGCAAATTTTTTCAGGGGGCACAAAAAACATTCAGTACTTC. Amino acid sequence: CASSLDLGQIFSGGTKNIQYF.